The clone carrying this T cell receptor (beta chain) has only a few counts. Unmatched junction bases numbered 0, after V lost 0 bases and J lost 4 bases. The germline V gene has CDR1 SGDLS and CDR2 YYNGEE. The CDR3 spans 14 residues. Produced via immunoSEQ multiplex PCR; TCRdb's table is partial and in-frame only. Of around 120,000 clones in the sample, roughly 92% were seen once. These data originate in a study of T cell changes during pregnancy in multiple sclerosis. The sample consisted of peripheral blood, taken after pregnancy. This receptor was taken from a female donor with multiple sclerosis, enrolled in a pregnancy study. V usage is TRBV9 and J usage is TRBJ1-5, with 8 bases fitting TRBD1. In nucleotides, the CDR3 is TGTGCCAGCAGCGTAGGGACAGGGAATCAGCCCCAGCATTTT. Its protein is CASSVGTGNQPQHF.